Listed below are T cell receptor beta chains from one sample, sequenced in a study of PD-1 blockade in mismatch repair-deficient tumors. TCRdb's copy holds only in-frame clones and misses some; the assay was immunoSEQ multiplex PCR. Of 80,000 to 100,000 clones listed, about 85% are singletons. The sample here was peripheral blood, taken 12 weeks after starting pembrolizumab. The receptors come from an adult with mismatch repair-deficient cancer. CDR3s include the opening cysteine and the closing phenylalanine or tryptophan. The D gene is left open where the match is weak. The size field is filled for only some rows; it gives once, few, many or a size class.

J gene	clone size	V gene	D gene	CDR3 DNA	CDR3 protein
TRBJ2-3	NA	TRBV19	TRBD2	TGTGCCAGTAGTCAAGCGGGAGGGGGCACAGATACGCAGTATTTT	CASSQAGGGTDTQYF
TRBJ2-2	many	TRBV9	TRBD1	TGTGCCAGCAGTGGGAGACAGGGTAACACCGGGGAGCTGTTTTTT	CASSGRQGNTGELFF
TRBJ1-2	few	TRBV18	NA	TGTGCCAGCTCCCAGGAGAAGGGGGGCAACTATGGCTACACCTTC	CASSQEKGGNYGYTF
TRBJ2-7	NA	TRBV11-2	TRBD2	TGTGCCAGCAGCTTAGATAGCGGGAGCTACGAGCAGTACTTC	CASSLDSGSYEQYF
TRBJ2-3	NA	TRBV4-2	TRBD2	TGTGCCAGCAGCCAAAACCCGGGAGGGAGCACAGATACGCAGTATTTT	CASSQNPGGSTDTQYF
TRBJ2-3	NA	TRBV15	NA	TGTGCCACCAGCCTAGGCGGGTCCTCAGATACGCAGTATTTT	CATSLGGSSDTQYF
TRBJ2-3	NA	TRBV19	TRBD2	TGTGCCAGTAGTATAGATCGGGCTAGCGGGAAGAGCACAGATACGCAGTATTTT	CASSIDRASGKSTDTQYF
TRBJ1-2	few	TRBV6-1	TRBD1	TGTGCCAGCTCGGGACAGCGCTCTGGCTACACCTTC	CASSGQRSGYTF
TRBJ1-4	NA	TRBV19	NA	TGTGCCAGTAGTTTAAGCCGTGAAAAACTGTTTTTT	CASSLSREKLFF
TRBJ2-5	NA	TRBV7-8	NA	TGTGCCAGCAGCATCCTCCCCGGGGGTACCCAGTACTTC	CASSILPGGTQYF
TRBJ1-1	NA	TRBV19	TRBD1	TGTGCCAGTAGTATACAGGGGGCCACTGAAGCTTTCTTT	CASSIQGATEAFF
TRBJ2-2	NA	TRBV10-3	TRBD2	TGTGCCATCAGTGAGTCCACTAGCGGGAACACCGGGGAGCTGTTTTTT	CAISESTSGNTGELFF
TRBJ2-4	few	TRBV23-1	NA	TGCGCCAGCAGTCAATCTGTCGATGGCAGAAACATTCAGTACTTC	CASSQSVDGRNIQYF
TRBJ2-2	NA	TRBV5-4	TRBD1	TGTGCCAGCAGCTTGGTCGGACAGGGTAGCACCGGGGAGCTGTTTTTT	CASSLVGQGSTGELFF
TRBJ1-2	NA	TRBV11-3	NA	TGTGCCAGCAGCCCAGGGGACTATGGCTACACCTTC	CASSPGDYGYTF
TRBJ2-5	NA	TRBV6-5	TRBD1	TGTGCCAGCAGCCCCCTCACCGGGACAGAGGAGACCCAGTACTTC	CASSPLTGTEETQYF
TRBJ1-4	NA	TRBV30	NA	TGTGCCTGGAGTGTGGGACATTCTAATGAAAAACTGTTTTTT	CAWSVGHSNEKLFF
TRBJ2-3	NA	TRBV12-5	TRBD2	TGTGCTAGTGGTTTGGGCACGCGGGGGGCTAGCACAGATACGCAGTATTTT	CASGLGTRGASTDTQYF
TRBJ1-1	NA	TRBV19	TRBD1	TGTGCCAGTAGTACCCACCGGGACAGGCAATCGGGCACTGAAGCTTTCTTT	CASSTHRDRQSGTEAFF
TRBJ2-1	NA	TRBV19	NA	TGTGCCAGTGCCAACTACCTGAGCTCCTACAATGAGCAGTTCTTC	CASANYLSSYNEQFF
TRBJ1-1	NA	TRBV18	NA	TGTGCCAGCTCATCACTTCAGGAGGCTGAAGCTTTCTTT	CASSSLQEAEAFF
TRBJ1-1	NA	TRBV6-6	NA	TGTGCCAGCAGGGACGACACAAACACTGAAGCTTTCTTT	CASRDDTNTEAFF
TRBJ2-7	NA	TRBV29-1	NA	TGCAGCGCGCTCCAGGGAAGCACCTGGTACGAGCAGTACTTC	CSALQGSTWYEQYF
TRBJ1-1	NA	TRBV19	NA	TGTGCCAGTAGTATAGATCAAGAGCCTGAAGCTTTCTTT	CASSIDQEPEAFF
TRBJ2-7	few	TRBV6-1	NA	TGTGCCAGCAGTGAATTCGGCCCTATCGAGCAGTACTTC	CASSEFGPIEQYF
TRBJ1-1	NA	TRBV11-2	TRBD1	TGTGCCAGCAGCGACCGGGACAGGGGAATCACTGAAGCTTTCTTT	CASSDRDRGITEAFF
TRBJ2-7	NA	TRBV27	TRBD1	TGTGCCAGCAGTCTAATGACGGGACAGGGATTCGAGCAGTACTTC	CASSLMTGQGFEQYF
TRBJ2-7	NA	TRBV19	TRBD1	TGTGCCAGTAGTATAAAGGGACAGGGGGGCTACGAGCAGTACTTC	CASSIKGQGGYEQYF
TRBJ2-3	once	TRBV5-1	TRBD2	TGCGCCAGCAGCTTGGCGGGAGGACAAGCAGATACGCAGTATTTT	CASSLAGGQADTQYF
TRBJ2-7	NA	TRBV5-1	NA	TGCGCCAGCAGAGTGTCAACGGGTAGGACCTACGAGCAGTACTTC	CASRVSTGRTYEQYF
TRBJ2-7	NA	TRBV4-1	TRBD1	TGCGCCAGCAGCCAAATGGACAGGTCCTACGAGCAGTACTTC	CASSQMDRSYEQYF
TRBJ1-4	NA	TRBV5-5	NA	TGTGCCAGCAGCTTGATCGGCGGCTTTAATGAAAAACTGTTTTTT	CASSLIGGFNEKLFF
TRBJ1-1	few	TRBV11-3	NA	TGTGCCAGCAGCGGGACATCGTTACCGGGGTACACTGAAGCTTTCTTT	CASSGTSLPGYTEAFF
TRBJ1-1	NA	TRBV6-6	NA	TGTGCCAGCACCCCCGCCGGGAGGGGGGCGGACACTGAAGCTTTCTTT	CASTPAGRGADTEAFF
TRBJ2-7	NA	TRBV7-9	NA	TGTGCCAGCCAAGACTCCTACGAGCAGTACTTC	CASQDSYEQYF
TRBJ2-7	NA	TRBV11-2	TRBD2	TGTGCCAGCAGCTTAGTAGCGGGCGCGAGGAGCTCCTACGAGCAGTACTTC	CASSLVAGARSSYEQYF
TRBJ1-2	NA	TRBV4-2	NA	TGTGCCAGCAGCCAAGATCCACAGGCGACGGGTGGCTACACCTTC	CASSQDPQATGGYTF
TRBJ2-7	NA	TRBV5-8	TRBD1	TGTGCCAGCAGCGTTCCGGGACAGGGGGCGCGGGAGCAGTACTTC	CASSVPGQGAREQYF
TRBJ1-2	NA	TRBV5-4	TRBD1	TGTGCCAGCAGCGCAGGGGGCTACTATGGCTACACCTTC	CASSAGGYYGYTF
TRBJ1-1	NA	TRBV19	NA	TGTGCCAGCCGGGCTGGGAACACTGAAGCTTTCTTT	CASRAGNTEAFF
TRBJ2-7	once	TRBV18	NA	TGTGCCAGCTCTCCTGGAGACGAGCAGTACTTC	CASSPGDEQYF